This passage covers 25 T cell receptor beta chains from one sample sequenced in a study of T cell clusters in autoimmune cytopenias. Multiplex touch-down PCR amplified TRB using TRB-A and TRB-B pools in one tube. TCRdb reanalyzed the multiplex PCR reads, giving one entry per CDR3 protein sequence and no DNA. The sample shows over 4,500 distinct CDR3 sequences, and just under 5% sits with its ten largest clones. TRB was amplified from approximately 230 ng of peripheral blood genomic DNA per sample. Sample: peripheral blood. These receptors were taken from a human donor with an autoimmune cytopenia or autoimmune hepatitis (not recorded which).

The rearrangement joins TRBV7-9 to TRBJ2-1. CDR1 and CDR2 (germline): SEHNR, FQNEAQ (reference sequence). The CDR3 extends over 15 amino acids. CDR3 region: CASSPRETSYNEQFF. Looking up the rest from reference TRBV7-9 and TRBJ2-1 gives the full variable domain: DTGVSQNPRHKITKRGQNVTFRCDPISEHNRLYWYRQTLGQGPEFLTYFQNEAQLEKSRLLSDRFSAERPKGSFSTLEIQRTEQGDSAMYLCASSPRETSYNEQFFGPGTRLTVL.

Judged by frequency, this clonotype is medium-sized. This chain joins TRBV5-4 and TRBJ2-5. The length of the CDR3 is 11 residues. Per the germline V gene, CDR1 is SGHNT and CDR2 is YYREEE (reference sequence). Here the CDR3 reads CASSFQETQYF.

Judged by frequency, this clonotype is medium-sized. This rearrangement joins TRBV18 to TRBJ2-1. CDR1 and CDR2 from the germline V gene are KGHSH and LQKENI. CDR3 length equals 14 residues. CDR3 loop: CASSPNPGYNEQFF. The entire variable domain, with the rest obtained from reference TRBV18 and TRBJ2-1, is as follows: NAGVMQNPRHLVRRRGQEARLRCSPMKGHSHVYWYRQLPEEGLKFMVYLQKENIIDESGMPKERFSAEFPKEGPSILRIQQVVRGDSAAYFCASSPNPGYNEQFFGPGTRLTVL.

This clonotype ranks as medium-sized in terms of frequency. This rearrangement joins TRBV18 to TRBJ1-5; TCRdb lists TRBD1, though no DNA is available to test this call. From germline, CDR1 is KGHSH and CDR2 LQKENI. The CDR3 length is 14 residues. CDR3 protein: CASSSDRTNQPQHF. The full variable domain, completed using reference TRBV18 and TRBJ1-5, is NAGVMQNPRHLVRRRGQEARLRCSPMKGHSHVYWYRQLPEEGLKFMVYLQKENIIDESGMPKERFSAEFPKEGPSILRIQQVVRGDSAAYFCASSSDRTNQPQHFGDGTRLSIL.

This clonotype is deemed medium-sized (0.01 to 0.1%) by its frequency. The chain links TRBV10-3 to TRBJ2-7; TCRdb selects TRBD1, and the lack of DNA leaves this call unchecked. The length of the CDR3 is 14 residues. Germline V gene lookup returns CDR1 ENHRY and CDR2 SYGVKD. CDR3 residues: CAISDVDRGHEQYF.

This clonotype shows up as medium-sized by frequency. The J gene is TRBJ2-2, the V gene TRBV6-2 or TRBV6-3; TCRdb lists TRBD2, though no DNA is available to test this call. This CDR3 is 17 amino acids long. Per germline, CDR1 MNHEY and CDR2 SVGEGT. CDR3 sequence: CASSNLQRGARTGELFF.

The rearrangement uses TRBV20-1 and TRBJ2-2. The length of the CDR3 is 17 residues. Germline lookup yields CDR1 DFQATT and CDR2 SNEGSKA (reference sequence). The chain's CDR3 is CSAKGFTSGANTGELFF.

Considering frequency, this clonotype is medium-sized. CDR3 sequence: CASTPGAGASYEQYF. This chain links TRBV19 with TRBJ2-7; the D gene TCRdb calls, TRBD1, cannot be checked with no DNA. Germline values: CDR1 LNHDA, CDR2 SQIVND (reference sequence). The CDR3 has 15 amino acids.

The rearrangement joins TRBV20-1 to TRBJ2-7; TCRdb picks TRBD1, but there is no DNA to check that call. The germline V gene has CDR1 DFQATT and CDR2 SNEGSKA (reference sequence). This CDR3 comprises 14 residues. The CDR3 loop reads CSARDSGRVGEQYF.

This clonotype is medium-sized by frequency. The rearrangement uses TRBV6-2 or TRBV6-3 and TRBJ2-7; TCRdb names TRBD1, which stays unverified in the absence of DNA. Germline CDR1 is MNHEY and CDR2 is SVGEGT. The CDR3 runs to 13 residues. CDR3 amino acids: CASSAWQGLEQYF.

By frequency, this clonotype registers medium-sized. The rearrangement joins TRBV6-1 to TRBJ1-5; absent DNA, TCRdb's TRBD1 call cannot be checked. The CDR3 extends over 15 amino acids. Germline V gives CDR1 MNHNS, CDR2 SASEGT. CDR3 sequence: CASRPDRVSNQPQHF.

This clonotype is medium-sized by frequency. CDR3 sequence reads: CASSSPERSYEQYF. The gene calls are TRBV28 and TRBJ2-7; TCRdb's assignment of TRBD2 cannot be checked, as there is no DNA. CDR1 and CDR2 from the germline V gene are MDHEN and SYDVKM. The CDR3 length is 14 residues.

The J gene is TRBJ1-5, the V gene TRBV12-5. The CDR3 sequence is 14 residues long. The germline CDR1 and CDR2 sequences are LGHNT and FRNRAP. This CDR3 is CASAFYSSNQPQHF. Using reference TRBV12-5 and TRBJ1-5 for the parts outside the CDR3, the full variable domain is DARVTQTPRHKVTEMGQEVTMRCQPILGHNTVFWYRQTMMQGLELLAYFRNRAPLDDSGMPKDRFSAEMPDATLATLKIQPSEPRDSAVYFCASAFYSSNQPQHFGDGTRLSIL.

The rearrangement links TRBV7-2 to TRBJ1-2; TCRdb selects TRBD1, and the lack of DNA leaves this call unchecked. In germline, CDR1 is SGHTA, CDR2 FQGNSA. This CDR3 has 13 residues. CDR3 amino acids: CASSQQDRIGYTF.

This clonotype shows up as medium-sized (0.01 to 0.1%) by frequency. This chain uses TRBV19 with TRBJ2-3; TCRdb's D call, TRBD1, is unchecked because there is no DNA. This CDR3 is built from 12 residues. Per the germline V gene, CDR1 is LNHDA and CDR2 is SQIVND (reference sequence). The CDR3 is CASRQGTDTQYF. The variable domain in full, with the rest retrieved from reference TRBV19 and TRBJ2-3, is DGGITQSPKYLFRKEGQNVTLSCEQNLNHDAMYWYRQDPGQGLRLIYYSQIVNDFQKGDIAEGYSVSREKKESFPLTVTSAQKNPTAFYLCASRQGTDTQYFGPGTRLTVL.

J is TRBJ1-1 and V is TRBV28; TCRdb's D call of TRBD1 is untestable without DNA. Germline lookup yields CDR1 MDHEN and CDR2 SYDVKM. The CDR3 consists of 15 residues. This CDR3 is CASSSYRVRETEAFF.

By frequency, this clonotype is medium-sized. The rearrangement joins TRBV6-2 or TRBV6-3 to TRBJ2-7; TCRdb outputs TRBD1, but without DNA this stays unchecked. CDR3 length: 16 residues. Germline assignment: CDR1 MNHEY and CDR2 SVGEGT. CDR3 region: CASSYGRLAANYEQYF.

Frequency places this clonotype as medium-sized (0.01 to 0.1%). The rearrangement joins TRBV29-1 to TRBJ1-2. The length of the CDR3 is 11 residues. Germline loops: CDR1 SQVTM, CDR2 ANQGSEA. The CDR3 loop is CSVEDLIGYTF.

This clonotype is called medium-sized based on its frequency. This chain connects TRBV19 to TRBJ2-1. The CDR3 contains 11 residues. Germline assignment: CDR1 LNHDA and CDR2 SQIVND (reference sequence). This CDR3 is CASRTGSEQFF.

Measured by frequency, this clonotype is medium-sized (0.01 to 0.1%). The chain couples TRBV19 to TRBJ2-3; TCRdb gives TRBD1 as the D gene, but with no DNA this cannot be confirmed. The CDR3 is 15 amino acids. Germline CDR1 reads LNHDA; CDR2 reads SQIVND (reference sequence). The CDR3 loop is CASKRGRGPGDTQYF.

The rearrangement links TRBV6-2 or TRBV6-3 to TRBJ2-1; the D call of TRBD1 rests on TCRdb alone, since no DNA is present to check it. The CDR3 has 16 amino acids. Germline V gives CDR1 MNHEY, CDR2 SVGEGT. CDR3 protein: CASSPGGTGDYNEQFF.

By frequency, this clonotype registers medium-sized. The J gene is TRBJ2-1, the V gene TRBV6-5; the D gene TCRdb calls, TRBD2, cannot be checked with no DNA. The CDR3 extends over 15 amino acids. Germline assignment: CDR1 MNHEY and CDR2 SVGAGI. The CDR3 region is CASSYLGLGGNEQFF.

Frequency places this clonotype as medium-sized. V usage is TRBV5-4 and J usage is TRBJ2-3; TCRdb lists TRBD1, though no DNA is available to test this call. The CDR3 length is 13 residues. The germline gives CDR1 SGHNT, CDR2 YYREEE (reference sequence). The chain's CDR3 is CASSLGETDTQYF. The full variable domain, with the rest looked up from reference TRBV5-4 and TRBJ2-3, is ETGVTQSPTHLIKTRGQQVTLRCSSQSGHNTVSWYQQALGQGPQFIFQYYREEENGRGNFPPRFSGLQFPNYSSELNVNALELDDSALYLCASSLGETDTQYFGPGTRLTVL.

The rearrangement links TRBV20-1 to TRBJ2-6; TCRdb returns TRBD1, unconfirmable since there is no DNA. CDR3 length: 15 residues. The germline gives CDR1 DFQATT, CDR2 SNEGSKA (reference sequence). The CDR3 loop is CSARDRAAGANVLTF.

In terms of frequency, this clonotype is medium-sized (0.01 to 0.1%). This chain uses TRBV6-5 with TRBJ1-4. The germline gives CDR1 MNHEY, CDR2 SVGAGI. The length of the CDR3 is 13 residues. This chain's CDR3 is CASSSTLGEKLFF.